The sample holds a few counts of the clone carrying this T cell receptor beta chain. The data belong to a study of post-analysis software for immune sequencing data. Study-wide background: Patients with relapsing-remitting, secondary progressive and progressive-relapsing multiple sclerosis courses were all represented.

Prepared TCR beta cDNA libraries contained unique molecular identifiers. TCRdb ran MiXCR on the PCR reads and lists one entry per CDR3 protein. The sample has approximately 660,000 distinct CDR3 sequences; over 45% are singletons. The receptor was isolated from a girl aged 2 to 10 with multiple sclerosis. Sample: blood.

The CDR3 DNA reads as TGCAGTGCTAGAGGAGACAGGGGAGAGACCCAGTACTTC. Its protein product is CSARGDRGETQYF. The chain employs TRBV20-1 and TRBJ2-5; 8 bases agree with TRBD1. With V trimmed by 1 base and J by 4 bases, 2 bases remained unmatched. The germline gives CDR1 DFQATT, CDR2 SNEGSKA (reference sequence). The CDR3 loop spans 13 amino acids.